This T cell receptor (beta chain) originates from a study of blood T cells in healthy people across ages. The study, taken as a whole, reports: The study found TCR beta diversity correlated strongly with naive T cell percentage. In the absence of known donor CMV status, changes in expanded clonotypes were possibly confounded. Investigators viewed diversity estimates from one million T cells as underestimates, the study reported.

The CDR3 covers 17 residues. Trimming took 4 bases from V and 2 from J, leaving 19 bases between them. Germline lookup yields CDR1 SEHNR and CDR2 FQNEAQ (reference sequence). A remark on this clonotype: No antigen is known for it.

PCR was performed a second time for roughly 7 to 12 cycles using a sample-barcoded 5' primer and a J-beta primer mix. Each CDR3 protein gets one entry after TCRdb re-called the 5' RACE reads with MiXCR. The table has about 1.8 million distinct CDR3 sequences, around half seen once; the top ten hold approximately 2.1%. The sequence was obtained from a woman aged 40 to 50 in good health. Sequencing was carried out using blood. The chain links TRBV7-9 to TRBJ2-3, with D possibly matching TRBD1 (6 bases). The CDR3 loop reads CASSSFPRDTDTDTQYF. The CDR3 region has the DNA TGTGCCAGCAGCTCCTTCCCCCGGGACACAGACACAGATACGCAGTATTTT.